This T cell receptor beta chain originates from a study of T cell repertoires in cytomegalovirus infection. At the level of the study: Signatures in public TCR beta sequences pointed to both CMV infection and matching HLA type. The study, taken as a whole, reports: It was HLA-C-restricted CMV-specific TCR beta clonotypes that dominated the response ex vivo. Totalled public TCR beta family frequency picked out people who carried CMV plus the relevant HLA.

TCRdb redid the calling of the reads with MiXCR, one entry per CDR3 protein. The table lists 680,000 or so distinct CDR3 sequences, approximately 40% of them singletons. The CDR3 contains 15 residues. CDR1 SGHAT and CDR2 FQNNGV come from the germline V gene. Trimming cost V 5 bases and J 3 bases, with 14 bases left between them. Turning to this clonotype: What it binds is unknown.

Material: PBMCs. The TCR comes from a human donor in good health (CMV status not recorded). Some clones in this sample may be carry-over from other donors' samples. The J gene is TRBJ2-1, the V gene TRBV11-2; D possibly corresponds to TRBD1 (5 bases). CDR3: CASSQQVPGYNEQFF. The CDR3 region has the DNA TGTGCCAGCAGCCAACAGGTCCCAGGCTACAATGAGCAGTTCTTC. Combining the CDR3 with reference TRBV11-2 and TRBJ2-1 gives the whole variable domain EAGVAQSPRYKIIEKRQSVAFWCNPISGHATLYWYQQILGQGPKLLIQFQNNGVVDDSQLPKDRFSAERLKGVDSTLKIQPAKLEDSAVYLCASSQQVPGYNEQFFGPGTRLTVL.